This TCR beta chain was identified in a study of T cells in Graves' hyperthyroidism and ophthalmopathy. Broader study findings: Ophthalmopathy was told apart from stable hyperthyroidism by a 13 V-J model.

This CDR3 contains 13 residues. Trimming stripped 3 bases from V and 9 bases from J, with 14 bases between. CDR1 and CDR2 (germline): WSHSY, SAAADI. This clonotype was recorded many times. What it recognizes is unknown. Hyperthyroidism, newly diagnosed and lasting under 2 months, affected patients aged 18 to 65. It was RNA transcripts that yielded the amplified TCR beta CDR3 regions. The HTBI primer set served for first-round RT-PCR of the TCR CDR3. TCRdb re-derived calls from the multiplex PCR reads in MiXCR, one entry per CDR3 protein. This sample has approximately 150,000 distinct CDR3 sequences; 9.4% occur once, and the top ten carry roughly 23%.

Sequencing was performed on blood. This receptor was identified in a woman aged 18-29 years with Graves' hyperthyroidism that later progressed to Graves' ophthalmopathy. This chain uses TRBV10-2 with TRBJ1-2; TRBD1 is a possible D gene (6 bases). In nucleotides, the CDR3 is TGCGCCAGCAGTGATTCCAGGGACATTCGCTACACCTTC. Encoded protein: CASSDSRDIRYTF.